This paragraph covers one T cell receptor (beta chain) sequence. From germline, CDR1 is DFQATT and CDR2 SNEGSKA (reference sequence). This CDR3 has 11 amino acids. These data come from a study of T cells expressing NK-cell markers. cDNA encoding TCR beta was synthesized via 5'RACE template switching incorporating UMIs. From its re-call of the 5' RACE reads, TCRdb lists each CDR3 protein once, without DNA. Reported are 400,000 to 500,000 distinct CDR3 sequences; the ten largest clones contain about 7.3%. The gene calls are TRBV20-1 and TRBJ2-2; without DNA, the TCRdb call of TRBD1 cannot be checked. Material for sequencing was blood T cells: a sorted CD56 or NKG2C T cell subset, CD4+ or CD8+ T cells, or bulk PBMC T cells (not recorded which). The source of this sequence is a woman aged 18 to 75 in good health. The CDR3 sequence is CSAGGSGELFF.